Below are 7 T cell receptor beta chains sequenced from a single sample in a study of T-cell memory formation after mild COVID-19. Each CDR3 protein is one row after TCRdb ran MiXCR on the 5' RACE reads. The sample lists 450,000 to 650,000 distinct CDR3 sequences, 15% to 20% seen once, with 12% in the top ten. The sequencing sample was made of PBMCs or a T cell subset sorted from them (not recorded which). Every receptor here comes from an adult woman who had mild COVID-19 (a few samples of this study predate the infection). Cell type and time point are not known.

In this sample, this clonotype turned up a few times. The gene calls are TRBV5-6 and TRBJ2-1, with 13 bases that match TRBD2. Germline assignment: CDR1 SGHDT and CDR2 YYEEEE. There are 17 residues in the CDR3. Trimming at V came to 0 bases and at J to 5 bases, leaving 5 bases not matched to a gene. The CDR3 protein is CASSLAGTSGINNEQFF. The CDR3 DNA sequence: TGTGCCAGCAGCTTGGCCGGGACTAGCGGGATCAACAATGAGCAGTTCTTC.

A few counts support this clonotype. The chain joins TRBV18 to TRBJ2-2; D remains ambiguous. This CDR3 spans 15 amino acids. V was cut by 3 bases and J by 0 bases, with 8 bases left in between. Germline V lookup: CDR1 KGHSH, CDR2 LQKENI. The CDR3 loop reads CASSPRKPNTGELFF. CDR3 DNA sequence: TGTGCCAGCTCACCCCGGAAACCGAACACCGGGGAGCTGTTTTTT.

J is TRBJ1-1 and V is TRBV10-3, with D possibly matching TRBD1 (5 bases). CDR3 size: 11 residues. Germline CDR1 is ENHRY and CDR2 is SYGVKD. With 10 bases removed from V and 8 bases from J, the gap between germline ends came to 14 bases. The CDR3 DNA sequence: TGTGCCACCCGAGGGGTCAGGGAAGCTTTCTTT. Encoded protein: CATRGVREAFF.

This clonotype was seen once. This sequence joins TRBV27 and TRBJ2-4, with D possibly called TRBD1 or TRBD2 (5 bases each). Germline V lookup: CDR1 MNHEY, CDR2 SMNVEV (reference sequence). The V end lost 5 bases, the J end lost 6 bases, and 17 bases lay between the germline ends. The CDR3 covers 15 residues. CDR3 protein: CASSTSGTAGNIQYF. CDR3 sequence (DNA): TGTGCCAGCAGTACATCCGGGACCGCGGGAAACATTCAGTACTTC.

The rearrangement links TRBV3-1 to TRBJ2-7; TRBD1 or TRBD2 may be the D gene (6 bases each). This CDR3 has 14 amino acids. V was trimmed by 3 bases and J by 5 bases, leaving 14 bases between them. The germline V gene has CDR1 LGHDT and CDR2 YNNKEL (reference sequence). The CDR3 loop is CASSHSTRGDEQYF. In DNA form, the CDR3 reads TGTGCCAGCAGCCATTCCACTAGGGGGGACGAGCAGTACTTC.

This chain uses TRBV19 with TRBJ2-2, with TRBD2 matching 11 bases. The CDR3 runs 14 residues. V shed 9 bases and J 6 bases; nucleotides not matched to a gene: 6. Germline CDR1 is LNHDA and CDR2 is SQIVND (reference sequence). This CDR3 reads CASNVLAGAGELFF. CDR3 coding DNA: TGTGCCAGCAACGTACTAGCGGGAGCCGGGGAGCTGTTTTTT.

This clonotype was counted between two and nine times. This chain uses TRBV11-2 with TRBJ1-1, with a possible D match to TRBD1 (5 bases). The germline gives CDR1 SGHAT, CDR2 FQNNGV. The V end was cut by 5 bases, the J end by 3 bases, with 19 bases between. This CDR3 comprises 16 residues. The CDR3 region has the DNA TGTGCCAGCAGCCCCGGTTGGGCGGGGGTGCACACTGAAGCTTTCTTT. It specifies CASSPGWAGVHTEAFF.